The clone carrying this T cell receptor (beta chain) was seen once. Antigen: not known. Using immunoSEQ multiplex PCR, the repertoire was profiled, and TCRdb retains in-frame clones only, with some absent. The sample has around 3,000 clones, 90% to 96% seen once. The data were obtained in a study of T cell clonotyping in hematopoietic cell transplantation. Study as a whole: Recipient samples before transplant were obtained post-cytoreduction.

This sample's time point: recipient sample about 28 days before transplant, after cytoreduction. Overall study findings and caveats: Few recipient clonotypes overlapped donors; over 95% were de novo at given depth. Recipient TCR diversity dropped after transplant; expanded clonotypes rose from day 30 to 180.

Germline loops: CDR1 SGHRS, CDR2 YFSETQ. V was trimmed by 0 bases and J by 5 bases, leaving 8 bases between them. The length of the CDR3 is 13 residues. The chain has TRBV5-1 and TRBJ2-5; D is unresolved. This specimen was peripheral blood mononuclear cells, taken before stem cell transplant. This sequence originates from a woman aged 50 to 60 with chronic myeloid leukemia. Some clones in this sample may be carry-over from other donors' samples. CDR3 protein: CASSLGARETQYF. In nucleotides, the CDR3 is TGCGCCAGCAGCTTGGGGGCCCGTGAGACCCAGTACTTC. Using reference TRBV5-1 and TRBJ2-5 for the parts outside the CDR3, the full variable domain is KAGVTQTPRYLIKTRGQQVTLSCSPISGHRSVSWYQQTPGQGLQFLFEYFSETQRNKGNFPGRFSGRQFSNSRSEMNVSTLELGDSALYLCASSLGARETQYFGPGTRLLVL.